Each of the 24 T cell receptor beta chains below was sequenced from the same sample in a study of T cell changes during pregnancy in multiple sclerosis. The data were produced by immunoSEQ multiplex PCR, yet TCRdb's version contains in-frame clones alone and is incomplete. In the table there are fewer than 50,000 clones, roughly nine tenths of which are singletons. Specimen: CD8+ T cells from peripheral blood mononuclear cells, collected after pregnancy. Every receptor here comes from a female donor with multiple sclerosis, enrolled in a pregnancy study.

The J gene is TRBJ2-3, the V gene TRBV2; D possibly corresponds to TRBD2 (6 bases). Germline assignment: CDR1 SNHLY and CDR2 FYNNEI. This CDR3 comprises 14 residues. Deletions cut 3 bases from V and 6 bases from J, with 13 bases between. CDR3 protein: CASSDPGVQDTQYF. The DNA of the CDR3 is TGTGCCAGCAGTGACCCGGGGGTCCAGGATACGCAGTATTTT.

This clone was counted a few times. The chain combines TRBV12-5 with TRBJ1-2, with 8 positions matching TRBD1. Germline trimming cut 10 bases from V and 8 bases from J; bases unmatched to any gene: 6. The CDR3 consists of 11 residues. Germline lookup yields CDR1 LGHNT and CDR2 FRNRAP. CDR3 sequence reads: CATRTGMGYTF. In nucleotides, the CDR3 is TGTGCTACCCGGACAGGGATGGGCTACACCTTC.

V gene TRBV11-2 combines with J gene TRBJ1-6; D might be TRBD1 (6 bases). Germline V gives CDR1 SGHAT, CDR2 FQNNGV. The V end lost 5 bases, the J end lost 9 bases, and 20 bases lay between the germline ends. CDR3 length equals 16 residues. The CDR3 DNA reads TGTGCCAGCAGCCCCAGCACAGGGATGGGGAGTTCACCCCTCCACTTT. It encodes CASSPSTGMGSSPLHF.

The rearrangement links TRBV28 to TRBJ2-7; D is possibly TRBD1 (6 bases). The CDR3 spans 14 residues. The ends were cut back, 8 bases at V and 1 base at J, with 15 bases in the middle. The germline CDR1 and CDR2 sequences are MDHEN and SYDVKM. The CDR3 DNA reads TGTGCCAGCCGAACAGGGCCTTATTCCTACGAGCAGTACTTC. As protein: CASRTGPYSYEQYF.

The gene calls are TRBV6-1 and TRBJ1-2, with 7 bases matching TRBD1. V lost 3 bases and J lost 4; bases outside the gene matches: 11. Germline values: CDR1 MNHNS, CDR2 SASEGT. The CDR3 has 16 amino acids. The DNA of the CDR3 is TGTGCCAGCAGTGATGTAGGAAACAGGGGTTTCTATGGCTACACCTTC. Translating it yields CASSDVGNRGFYGYTF.

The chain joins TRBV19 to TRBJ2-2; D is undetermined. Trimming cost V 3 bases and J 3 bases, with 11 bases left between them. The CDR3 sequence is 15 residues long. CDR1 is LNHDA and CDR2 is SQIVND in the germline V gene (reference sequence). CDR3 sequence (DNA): TGTGCCAGTAGTATTCTCATTACGGACACCGGGGAGCTGTTTTTT. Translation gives CASSILITDTGELFF.

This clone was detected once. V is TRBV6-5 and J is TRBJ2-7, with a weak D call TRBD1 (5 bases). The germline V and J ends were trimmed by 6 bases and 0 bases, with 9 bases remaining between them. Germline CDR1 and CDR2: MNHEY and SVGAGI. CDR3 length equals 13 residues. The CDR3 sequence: CASRTGNSYEQYF. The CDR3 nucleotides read TGTGCCAGCAGAACAGGAAACTCCTACGAGCAGTACTTC.

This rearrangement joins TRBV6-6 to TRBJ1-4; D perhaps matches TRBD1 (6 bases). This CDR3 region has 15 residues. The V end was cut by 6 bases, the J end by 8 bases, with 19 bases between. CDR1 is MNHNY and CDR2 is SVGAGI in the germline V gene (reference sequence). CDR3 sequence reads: CASSSVAGGGEKLFF. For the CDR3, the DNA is TGTGCCAGCAGCTCGGTAGCGGGGGGCGGAGAAAAACTGTTTTTT.

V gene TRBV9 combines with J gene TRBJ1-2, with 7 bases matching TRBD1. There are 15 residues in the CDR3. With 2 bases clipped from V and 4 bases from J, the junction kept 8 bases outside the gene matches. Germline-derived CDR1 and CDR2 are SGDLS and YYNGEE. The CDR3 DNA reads TGTGCCAGCAGCGTTGGGGACAGAGAAGTCTATGGCTACACCTTC. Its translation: CASSVGDREVYGYTF.

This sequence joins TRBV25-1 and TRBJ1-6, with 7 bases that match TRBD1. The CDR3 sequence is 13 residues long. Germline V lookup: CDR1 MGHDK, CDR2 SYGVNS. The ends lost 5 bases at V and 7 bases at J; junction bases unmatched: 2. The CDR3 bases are TGTGCCAGCAGTTGGGACAGAAATTCACCCCTCCACTTT. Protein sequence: CASSWDRNSPLHF.

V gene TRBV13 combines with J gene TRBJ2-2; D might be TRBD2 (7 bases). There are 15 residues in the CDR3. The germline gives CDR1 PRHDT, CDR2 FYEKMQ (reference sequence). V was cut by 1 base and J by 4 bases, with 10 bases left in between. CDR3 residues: CASSLAGGITGELFF. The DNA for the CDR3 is TGTGCCAGCAGCTTAGCGGGGGGCATCACCGGGGAGCTGTTTTTT.

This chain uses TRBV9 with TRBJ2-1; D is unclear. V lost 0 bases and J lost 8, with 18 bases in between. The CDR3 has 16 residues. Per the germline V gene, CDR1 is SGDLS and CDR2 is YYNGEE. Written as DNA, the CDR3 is TGTGCCAGCAGCGTAGAACGAAGCGCGAGCGAAGATGAGCAGTTCTTC. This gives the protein CASSVERSASEDEQFF.

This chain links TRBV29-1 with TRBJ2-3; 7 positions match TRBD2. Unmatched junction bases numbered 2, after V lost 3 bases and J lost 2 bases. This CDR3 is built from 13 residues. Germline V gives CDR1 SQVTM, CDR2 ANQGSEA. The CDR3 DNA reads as TGCAGCGTTGAGGCGGGGGTCACAGATACGCAGTATTTT. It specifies CSVEAGVTDTQYF.

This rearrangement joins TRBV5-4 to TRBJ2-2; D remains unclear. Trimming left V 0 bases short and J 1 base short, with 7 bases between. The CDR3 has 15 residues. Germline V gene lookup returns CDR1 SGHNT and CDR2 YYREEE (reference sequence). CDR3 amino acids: CASSLGQVNTGELFF. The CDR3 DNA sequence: TGTGCCAGCAGCTTGGGGCAGGTGAACACCGGGGAGCTGTTTTTT.

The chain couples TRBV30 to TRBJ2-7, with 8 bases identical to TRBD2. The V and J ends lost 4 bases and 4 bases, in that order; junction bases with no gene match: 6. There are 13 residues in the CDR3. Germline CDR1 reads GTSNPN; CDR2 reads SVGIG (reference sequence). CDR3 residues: CAWTGTSVYEQYF. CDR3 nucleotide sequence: TGTGCCTGGACCGGGACTAGTGTTTACGAGCAGTACTTC.

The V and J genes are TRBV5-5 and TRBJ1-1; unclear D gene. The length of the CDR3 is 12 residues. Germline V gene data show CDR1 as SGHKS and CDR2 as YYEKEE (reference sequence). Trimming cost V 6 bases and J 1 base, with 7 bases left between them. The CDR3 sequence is CASNIPNTEAFF. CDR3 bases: TGTGCCAGCAACATCCCGAACACTGAAGCTTTCTTT. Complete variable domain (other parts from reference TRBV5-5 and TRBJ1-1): DAGVTQSPTHLIKTRGQQVTLRCSPISGHKSVSWYQQVLGQGPQFIFQYYEKEERGRGNFPDRFSARQFPNYSSELNVNALLLGDSALYLCASNIPNTEAFFGQGTRLTVV.

CDR3 amino acids: CASSPENQAETQYF. In DNA form, the CDR3 reads TGTGCCAGCAGCCCGGAGAACCAAGCAGAGACCCAGTACTTC. This chain links TRBV5-6 with TRBJ2-5, with D unresolved. The CDR3 spans 14 residues. V was shortened by 4 bases and J by 4 bases, with 14 bases between the two germline ends. Looked up from germline, CDR1 is SGHDT and CDR2 is YYEEEE.

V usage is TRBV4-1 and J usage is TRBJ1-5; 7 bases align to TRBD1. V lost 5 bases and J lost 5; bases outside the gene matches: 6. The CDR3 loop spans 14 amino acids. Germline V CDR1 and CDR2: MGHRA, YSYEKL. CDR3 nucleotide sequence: TGCGCCAGCAGCGTTGGGACAGATTATCAGCCCCAGCATTTT. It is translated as CASSVGTDYQPQHF.

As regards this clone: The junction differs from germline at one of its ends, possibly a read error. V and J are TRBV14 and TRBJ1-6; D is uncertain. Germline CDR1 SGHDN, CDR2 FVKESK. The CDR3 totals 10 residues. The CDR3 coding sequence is TGTGCCAGCAGCCCACTCTCCCTTAACTTT. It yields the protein CASSPLSLNF.

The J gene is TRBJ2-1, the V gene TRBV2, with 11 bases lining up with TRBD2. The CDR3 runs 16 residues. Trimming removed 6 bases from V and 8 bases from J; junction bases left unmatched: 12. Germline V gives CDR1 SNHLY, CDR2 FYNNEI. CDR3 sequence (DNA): TGTGCCAGCAGGGACACGACTAGCGGGGCGTCTGATGAGCAGTTCTTC. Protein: CASRDTTSGASDEQFF.

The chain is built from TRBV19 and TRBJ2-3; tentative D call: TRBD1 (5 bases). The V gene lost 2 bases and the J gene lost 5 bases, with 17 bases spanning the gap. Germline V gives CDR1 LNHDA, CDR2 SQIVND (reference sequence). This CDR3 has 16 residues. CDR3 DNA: TGTGCCAGTAGTATACTCCAGGGTACACCCCAAGATACGCAGTATTTT. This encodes CASSILQGTPQDTQYF.

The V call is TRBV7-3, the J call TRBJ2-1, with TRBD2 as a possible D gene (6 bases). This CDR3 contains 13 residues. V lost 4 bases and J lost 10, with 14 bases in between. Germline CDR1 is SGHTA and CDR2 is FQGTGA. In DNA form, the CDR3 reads TGTGCCAGCAGCTCCGTGATGGAGGGCGAGCAGTTCTTC. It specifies CASSSVMEGEQFF.

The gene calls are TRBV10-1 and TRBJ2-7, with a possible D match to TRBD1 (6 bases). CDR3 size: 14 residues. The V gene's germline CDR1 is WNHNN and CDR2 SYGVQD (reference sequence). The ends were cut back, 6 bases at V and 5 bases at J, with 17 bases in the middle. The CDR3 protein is CASSEGNRVDEQYF. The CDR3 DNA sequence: TGCGCCAGCAGCGAAGGAAACAGGGTAGACGAGCAGTACTTC.

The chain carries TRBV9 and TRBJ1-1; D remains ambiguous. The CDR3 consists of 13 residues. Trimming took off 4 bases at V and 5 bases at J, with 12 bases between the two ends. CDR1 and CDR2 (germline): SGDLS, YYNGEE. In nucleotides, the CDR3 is TGTGCCAGCAGCTCCGAGGGCCGAACTGAAGCTTTCTTT. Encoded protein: CASSSEGRTEAFF.